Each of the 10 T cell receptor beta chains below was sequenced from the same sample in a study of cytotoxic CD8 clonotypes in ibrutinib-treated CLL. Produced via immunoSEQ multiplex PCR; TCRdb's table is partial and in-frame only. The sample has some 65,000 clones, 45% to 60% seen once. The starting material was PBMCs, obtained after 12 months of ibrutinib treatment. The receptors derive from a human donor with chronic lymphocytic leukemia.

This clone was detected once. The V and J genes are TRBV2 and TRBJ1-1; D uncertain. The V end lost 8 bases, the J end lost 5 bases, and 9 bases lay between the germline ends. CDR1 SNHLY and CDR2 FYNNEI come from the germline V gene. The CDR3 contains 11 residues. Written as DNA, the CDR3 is TGTGCCAGCCGGACTGGGACTGAAGCTTTCTTT. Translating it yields CASRTGTEAFF.

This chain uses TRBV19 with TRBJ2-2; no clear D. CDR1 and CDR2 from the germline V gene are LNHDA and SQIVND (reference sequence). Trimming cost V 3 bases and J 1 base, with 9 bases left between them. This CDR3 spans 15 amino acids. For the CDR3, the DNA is TGTGCCAGTAGTATTTCTGGGTGGAACACCGGGGAGCTGTTTTTT. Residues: CASSISGWNTGELFF. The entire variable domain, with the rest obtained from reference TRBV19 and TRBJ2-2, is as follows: DGGITQSPKYLFRKEGQNVTLSCEQNLNHDAMYWYRQDPGQGLRLIYYSQIVNDFQKGDIAEGYSVSREKKESFPLTVTSAQKNPTAFYLCASSISGWNTGELFFGEGSRLTVL.

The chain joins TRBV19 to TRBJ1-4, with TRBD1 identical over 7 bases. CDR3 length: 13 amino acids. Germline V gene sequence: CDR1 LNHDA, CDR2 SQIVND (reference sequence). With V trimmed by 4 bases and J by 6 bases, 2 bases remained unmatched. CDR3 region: CASSNRGHEKLFF. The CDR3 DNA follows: TGTGCCAGTAGTAACAGGGGCCATGAAAAACTGTTTTTT.

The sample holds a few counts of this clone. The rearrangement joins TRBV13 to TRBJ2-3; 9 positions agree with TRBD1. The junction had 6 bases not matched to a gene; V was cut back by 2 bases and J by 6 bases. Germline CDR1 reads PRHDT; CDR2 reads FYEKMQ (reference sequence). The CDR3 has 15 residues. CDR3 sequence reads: CASSLSGTGRDTQYF. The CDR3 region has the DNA TGTGCCAGCAGCTTAAGTGGGACAGGGCGCGATACGCAGTATTTT.

The CDR3 loop is CASTFGGSWRFDNEQFF. As DNA, the CDR3 is TGTGCCAGCACTTTCGGGGGATCGTGGCGGTTCGACAATGAGCAGTTCTTC. The chain recombines TRBV28 with TRBJ2-1, with D perhaps TRBD2 (6 bases). V was shortened by 7 bases and J by 5 bases, with 24 bases between the two germline ends. There are 17 residues in the CDR3. CDR1 is MDHEN, CDR2 SYDVKM, per germline.

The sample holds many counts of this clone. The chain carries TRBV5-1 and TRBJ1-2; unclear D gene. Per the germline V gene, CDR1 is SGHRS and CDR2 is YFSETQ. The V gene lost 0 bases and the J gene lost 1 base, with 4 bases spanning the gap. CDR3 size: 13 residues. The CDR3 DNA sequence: TGCGCCAGCAGCTTGGGGATTAACTATGGCTACACCTTC. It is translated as CASSLGINYGYTF.

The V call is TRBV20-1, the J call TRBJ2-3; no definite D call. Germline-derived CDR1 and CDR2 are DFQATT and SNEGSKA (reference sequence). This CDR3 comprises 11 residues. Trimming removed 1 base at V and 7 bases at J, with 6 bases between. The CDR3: CSARARNTQYF. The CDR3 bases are TGCAGTGCTAGAGCGCGAAATACGCAGTATTTT.

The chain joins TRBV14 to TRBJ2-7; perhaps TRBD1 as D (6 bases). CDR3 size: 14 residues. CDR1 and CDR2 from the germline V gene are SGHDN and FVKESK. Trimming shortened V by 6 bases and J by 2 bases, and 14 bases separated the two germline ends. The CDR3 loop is CASRAQGPPYEQYF. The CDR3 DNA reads TGTGCCAGCAGGGCCCAGGGGCCCCCCTACGAGCAGTACTTC.

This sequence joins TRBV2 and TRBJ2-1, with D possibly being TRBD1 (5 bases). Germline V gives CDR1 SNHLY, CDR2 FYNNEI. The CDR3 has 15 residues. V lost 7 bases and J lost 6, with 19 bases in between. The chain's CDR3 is CASNGDRNPRNEQFF. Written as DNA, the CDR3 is TGTGCCAGCAACGGAGACAGAAATCCTCGCAATGAGCAGTTCTTC.

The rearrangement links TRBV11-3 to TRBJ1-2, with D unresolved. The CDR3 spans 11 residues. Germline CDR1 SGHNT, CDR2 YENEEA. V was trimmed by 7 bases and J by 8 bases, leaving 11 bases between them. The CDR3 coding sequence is TGTGCCAGCAAATCGAGAGGAGGCTACACCTTC. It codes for CASKSRGGYTF. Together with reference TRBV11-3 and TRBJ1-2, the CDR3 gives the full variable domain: EAGVVQSPRYKIIEKKQPVAFWCNPISGHNTLYWYLQNLGQGPELLIRYENEEAVDDSQLPKDRFSAERLKGVDSTLKIQPAELGDSAVYLCASKSRGGYTFGSGTRLTVV.